A single sample gave rise to the 23 T cell receptor beta chains below, sequenced in a study of shared clonotypes between healthy human individuals. Clones were sequenced by immunoSEQ multiplex PCR, and TCRdb holds only the in-frame ones, with some missing. The data show under 550,000 clones, almost 97% seen once. The sample taken for sequencing was naive CD4+ T cells sorted from blood. As for subset: CD45RA+ positively selected. The source is a woman between 25 and 40 years old in good health.

This sequence joins TRBV10-2 and TRBJ1-3; TRBD1 might be the D (5 bases). This CDR3 has 15 residues. Trimming stripped 2 bases from V and 0 bases from J, with 8 bases between. Per germline, CDR1 WSHSY and CDR2 SAAADI. Here the CDR3 reads CASSEQGHSGNTIYF. Here the CDR3 DNA reads TGCGCCAGCAGTGAGCAGGGCCACTCTGGAAACACCATATATTTT.

The chain has TRBV11-3 and TRBJ2-1; 8 bases are a match to TRBD1. The length of the CDR3 is 15 residues. V lost 1 base to trimming and J lost 7 bases; unmatched junction nucleotides: 6. Germline CDR1 and CDR2: SGHNT and YENEEA. The CDR3 region is CASSLGQGANNEQFF. In DNA, the CDR3 is TGTGCCAGCAGCTTAGGGCAGGGGGCGAATAATGAGCAGTTCTTC.

The DNA for the CDR3 is TGTGCCAGCAGTGTAAGGGGGTATGAGCAGTTCTTC. This codes for CASSVRGYEQFF. This chain uses TRBV28 with TRBJ2-1, with D perhaps matching TRBD1 (6 bases). Per germline, CDR1 MDHEN and CDR2 SYDVKM. Trimming left V 5 bases short and J 8 bases short, with 10 bases between. The CDR3 consists of 12 residues.

The CDR3 sequence is CASSSRDRVPYEQYF. The CDR3 DNA reads TGTGCCAGCAGTTCCAGGGACAGGGTGCCCTACGAGCAGTACTTC. The genes are TRBV6-5 and TRBJ2-5; TRBD1 matches at 9 bases. The J call could be wrong; TRBJ2-7 is a better fit for the DNA end. The CDR3 length is 15 residues. Germline V gene lookup returns CDR1 MNHEY and CDR2 SVGAGI.

This sequence joins TRBV19 and TRBJ1-5; 9 bases are a match to TRBD1. V trimming: 5 bases; J trimming: 4 bases; junction bases outside the gene matches: 9. CDR1 and CDR2 from the germline V gene are LNHDA and SQIVND (reference sequence). The CDR3 sequence is 16 residues long. CDR3 coding DNA: TGTGCCAGTAGTTCGCGCCCCGGGACAGGGAATCAGCCCCAGCATTTT. Translated, it gives CASSSRPGTGNQPQHF.

The rearrangement links TRBV19 to TRBJ1-5; no firm D call. Germline V gene lookup returns CDR1 LNHDA and CDR2 SQIVND (reference sequence). V shed 7 bases and J shed 3 bases, with 13 bases lying between them. The CDR3 is 14 residues long. DNA for the CDR3: TGTGCCAGTACCACCCCCGGGCACAATCAGCCCCAGCATTTT. It specifies CASTTPGHNQPQHF. The variable domain in full, with the rest retrieved from reference TRBV19 and TRBJ1-5, is DGGITQSPKYLFRKEGQNVTLSCEQNLNHDAMYWYRQDPGQGLRLIYYSQIVNDFQKGDIAEGYSVSREKKESFPLTVTSAQKNPTAFYLCASTTPGHNQPQHFGDGTRLSIL.

The chain uses TRBV11-2 and TRBJ1-4, with TRBD1 identical over 7 bases. CDR1 SGHAT and CDR2 FQNNGV come from the germline V gene. CDR3 length: 15 residues. V dropped 3 bases and J dropped 5; count of bases not matched to a gene: 6. The CDR3, as DNA: TGTGCCAGCAGCTTTAGGGGACAGCTAAATGAAAAACTGTTTTTT. Its translation is CASSFRGQLNEKLFF.

The genes are TRBV27 and TRBJ2-5, with TRBD2 matching 7 bases. The V and J ends lost 5 bases and 11 bases, in that order; junction bases with no gene match: 17. This CDR3 has 15 residues. Germline CDR1 and CDR2: MNHEY and SMNVEV (reference sequence). This CDR3 reads CASSPLPGLKAEQYF. The CDR3 DNA follows: TGTGCCAGCAGTCCTCTTCCGGGACTAAAAGCGGAGCAGTACTTC.

The chain employs TRBV2 and TRBJ1-3; 8 bases line up with TRBD1. CDR1 is SNHLY, CDR2 FYNNEI, per germline. The CDR3 length is 15 residues. V was pared by 10 bases and J by 0 bases, with 8 bases of the junction left unmatched. This CDR3 reads CATGKDRASGNTIYF. DNA of the CDR3: TGTGCCACCGGAAAGGACAGGGCCTCTGGAAACACCATATATTTT. Filled out from reference TRBV2 and TRBJ1-3, the complete variable domain reads EPEVTQTPSHQVTQMGQEVILRCVPISNHLYFYWYRQILGQKVEFLVSFYNNEISEKSEIFDDQFSVERPDGSNFTLKIRSTKLEDSAMYFCATGKDRASGNTIYFGEGSWLTVV.

V and J are TRBV18 and TRBJ2-5; D is undetermined. The DNA matches TRBJ2-7 better at its end, which makes the J call doubtful. Germline V gene lookup returns CDR1 KGHSH and CDR2 LQKENI. The CDR3 has 12 residues. CDR3 bases: TGTGCCAGCTCACCCACAGACTACGAGCAGTACTTC. Its protein is CASSPTDYEQYF.

This clone was detected only once. The rearrangement links TRBV19 to TRBJ1-2; D is unclear. The CDR3 is made up of 14 amino acids. Germline values: CDR1 LNHDA, CDR2 SQIVND (reference sequence). Trimming pared 1 base from V and 1 base from J, leaving 7 bases between. This CDR3 is CASSIAPDNYGYTF. In DNA, the CDR3 is TGTGCCAGTAGTATAGCTCCGGATAACTATGGCTACACCTTC.

This clone was observed a single time. The chain recombines TRBV2 with TRBJ2-5; the match to TRBD1 covers 9 bases. The V segment lost 6 bases and the J segment 5 bases; nucleotides outside the gene matches: 4. Germline V gene sequence: CDR1 SNHLY, CDR2 FYNNEI. This CDR3 region has 13 residues. The CDR3 region is CASRTDRGETQYF. The CDR3, as DNA: TGTGCCAGCAGGACAGACAGGGGGGAGACCCAGTACTTC.

The chain uses TRBV7-2 and TRBJ1-1; TRBD1 might be the D (6 bases). The CDR3 contains 16 residues. V lost 1 base to trimming and J lost 1 base, with 13 bases between them. Germline loops: CDR1 SGHTA, CDR2 FQGNSA. CDR3 in DNA: TGTGCCAGCAGCTTAGTTGGTGGGGGGCAGAACACTGAAGCTTTCTTT. Translated: CASSLVGGGQNTEAFF.

This sequence joins TRBV5-4 and TRBJ2-1; 9 bases are a match to TRBD2. The CDR3 is made up of 15 amino acids. The germline gives CDR1 SGHNT, CDR2 YYREEE (reference sequence). V was clipped by 4 bases and J by 9 bases; unmatched bases: 11. The CDR3 reads CASSLYNIAGAEQFF. The CDR3 DNA sequence: TGTGCCAGCAGCCTTTACAATATAGCGGGAGCTGAGCAGTTCTTC.

This clone has just one count. The chain links TRBV30 to TRBJ2-7; D is undetermined. With 1 base removed from V and 6 bases from J, the gap between germline ends came to 10 bases. The CDR3 is 12 residues long. Germline-derived CDR1 and CDR2 are GTSNPN and SVGIG (reference sequence). The CDR3 here is CAWSEQPIEQYF. CDR3 bases: TGTGCCTGGAGTGAGCAGCCCATCGAGCAGTACTTC.

The chain is built from TRBV28 and TRBJ1-5; TRBD1 aligns across 8 bases. Trimming at V came to 5 bases and at J to 2 bases, leaving 11 bases not matched to a gene. CDR3 length equals 17 residues. The germline CDR1 and CDR2 sequences are MDHEN and SYDVKM. The CDR3 sequence is CASSHDRQGRGNQPQHF. The CDR3 region has the DNA TGTGCCAGCAGTCATGACAGACAGGGGAGAGGCAATCAGCCCCAGCATTTT.

This chain joins TRBV6-6 and TRBJ2-5; D gene ambiguous. The germline CDR1 and CDR2 sequences are MNHNY and SVGAGI (reference sequence). Trimming removed 6 bases at V and 2 bases at J, with 10 bases between. The CDR3 extends over 13 amino acids. The CDR3 here is CASRRSEQETQYF. DNA for the CDR3: TGTGCCAGCAGGAGAAGTGAGCAAGAGACCCAGTACTTC.

In nucleotides, the CDR3 is TGTGCCAGCAGCCACCCTGGTTTTGACGAGCAGTACTTC. Its protein is CASSHPGFDEQYF. This chain uses TRBV5-6 with TRBJ2-7, with D unclear. V lost 4 bases, J lost 5 bases, and 13 bases lay in between. This CDR3 is 13 amino acids long. Looked up from germline, CDR1 is SGHDT and CDR2 is YYEEEE.

This rearrangement joins TRBV6-5 to TRBJ1-2; the D is unclear. The CDR3 sequence is 11 residues long. Germline values: CDR1 MNHEY, CDR2 SVGAGI. V lost 6 bases and J lost 8, with 10 bases in between. CDR3 in DNA: TGTGCCAGCAGGTCAGACGGCGGCTACACCTTC. Encoded protein: CASRSDGGYTF.

V usage is TRBV30 and J usage is TRBJ2-7, with 11 positions matching TRBD2. V gave up 0 bases and J gave up 5 bases; unmatched junction bases: 9. CDR1 and CDR2 (germline): GTSNPN, SVGIG (reference sequence). The CDR3 has 16 amino acids. CDR3 nucleotide sequence: TGTGCCTGGAGTGTTTCCGTACTAGCGGGAGAAAACGAGCAGTACTTC. This gives the protein CAWSVSVLAGENEQYF.

This rearrangement joins TRBV19 to TRBJ1-4; tentative D call: TRBD1 (5 bases). CDR3 length: 15 amino acids. The V end was cut by 4 bases, the J end by 3 bases, with 12 bases between. Per the germline V gene, CDR1 is LNHDA and CDR2 is SQIVND (reference sequence). DNA of the CDR3: TGTGCCAGTAGTACCCGGCAGGGCCCTAATGAAAAACTGTTTTTT. It is translated as CASSTRQGPNEKLFF.

The rearrangement links TRBV28 to TRBJ2-7; D perhaps matches TRBD1 (7 bases). This CDR3 spans 14 amino acids. Looked up from germline, CDR1 is MDHEN and CDR2 is SYDVKM. V lost 8 bases and J 2 bases, leaving 16 bases between the germline ends. In DNA form, the CDR3 reads TGTGCCAGCCTCCAGGGGGGTCAGACCTACGAGCAGTACTTC. Translated, it gives CASLQGGQTYEQYF. Complete variable domain (other parts from reference TRBV28 and TRBJ2-7): DVKVTQSSRYLVKRTGEKVFLECVQDMDHENMFWYRQDPGLGLRLIYFSYDVKMKEKGDIPEGYSVSREKKERFSLILESASTNQTSMYLCASLQGGQTYEQYFGPGTRLTVT.

V gene TRBV28 combines with J gene TRBJ1-1; D uncertain. V gave up 4 bases and J gave up 4 bases, with 25 bases separating them. Germline values: CDR1 MDHEN, CDR2 SYDVKM. This CDR3 has 18 amino acids. Here the CDR3 DNA reads TGTGCCAGCAGTTCCACAACCGACACCGGACGGAGGTGCACTGAAGCTTTCTTT. It specifies CASSSTTDTGRRCTEAFF.